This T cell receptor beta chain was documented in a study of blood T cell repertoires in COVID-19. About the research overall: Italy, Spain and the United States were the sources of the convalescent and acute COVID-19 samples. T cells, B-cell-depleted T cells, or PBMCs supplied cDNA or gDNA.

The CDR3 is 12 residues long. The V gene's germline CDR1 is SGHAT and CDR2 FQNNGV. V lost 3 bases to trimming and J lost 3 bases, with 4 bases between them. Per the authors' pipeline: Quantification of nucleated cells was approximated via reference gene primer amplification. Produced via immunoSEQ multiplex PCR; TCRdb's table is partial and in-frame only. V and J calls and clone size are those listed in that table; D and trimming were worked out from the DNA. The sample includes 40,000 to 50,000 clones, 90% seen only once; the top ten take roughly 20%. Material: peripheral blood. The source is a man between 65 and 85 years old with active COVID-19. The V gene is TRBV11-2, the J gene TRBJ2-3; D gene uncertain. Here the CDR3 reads CASSFHTDTQYF. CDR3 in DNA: TGTGCCAGCAGCTTTCATACAGATACGCAGTATTTT.